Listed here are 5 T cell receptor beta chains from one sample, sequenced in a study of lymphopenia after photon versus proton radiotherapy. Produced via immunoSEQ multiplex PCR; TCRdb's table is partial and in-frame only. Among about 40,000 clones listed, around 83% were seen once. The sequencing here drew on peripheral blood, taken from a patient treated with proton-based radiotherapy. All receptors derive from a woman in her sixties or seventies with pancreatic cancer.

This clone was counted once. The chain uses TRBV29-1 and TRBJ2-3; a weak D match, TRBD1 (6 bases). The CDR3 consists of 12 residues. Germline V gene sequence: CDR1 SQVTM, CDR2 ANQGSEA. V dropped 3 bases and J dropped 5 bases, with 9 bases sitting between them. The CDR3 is CSVDRGGDTQYF. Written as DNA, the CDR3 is TGCAGCGTTGACAGGGGTGGAGATACGCAGTATTTT.

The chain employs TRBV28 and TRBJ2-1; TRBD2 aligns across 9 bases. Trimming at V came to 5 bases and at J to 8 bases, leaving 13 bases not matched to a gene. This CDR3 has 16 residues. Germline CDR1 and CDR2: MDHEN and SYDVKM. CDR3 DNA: TGTGCCAGCAGTCCTTTTAGCGGGAGTCTGGGCGATGAGCAGTTCTTC. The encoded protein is CASSPFSGSLGDEQFF.

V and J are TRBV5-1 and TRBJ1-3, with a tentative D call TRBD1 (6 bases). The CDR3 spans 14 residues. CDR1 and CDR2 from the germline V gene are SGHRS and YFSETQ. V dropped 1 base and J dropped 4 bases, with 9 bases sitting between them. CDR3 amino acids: CASSLPGQGNTIYF. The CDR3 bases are TGCGCCAGCAGCTTGCCGGGACAAGGAAACACCATATATTTT.

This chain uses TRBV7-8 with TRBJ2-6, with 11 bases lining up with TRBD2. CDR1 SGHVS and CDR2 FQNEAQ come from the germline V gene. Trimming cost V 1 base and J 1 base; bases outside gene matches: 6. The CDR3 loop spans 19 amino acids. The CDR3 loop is CASSLVQTSGRSGANVLTF. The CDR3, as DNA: TGTGCCAGCAGCTTAGTTCAAACTAGCGGGAGATCTGGGGCCAACGTCCTGACTTTC.

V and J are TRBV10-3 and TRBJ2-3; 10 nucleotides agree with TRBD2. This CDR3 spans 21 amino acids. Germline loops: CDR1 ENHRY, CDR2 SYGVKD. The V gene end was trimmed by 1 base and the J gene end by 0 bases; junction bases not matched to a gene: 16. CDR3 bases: TGTGCCATCAGTGAGTTGCTAGCGGGAGTCGATGTGATTTCTAGCACAGATACGCAGTATTTT. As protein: CAISELLAGVDVISSTDTQYF.